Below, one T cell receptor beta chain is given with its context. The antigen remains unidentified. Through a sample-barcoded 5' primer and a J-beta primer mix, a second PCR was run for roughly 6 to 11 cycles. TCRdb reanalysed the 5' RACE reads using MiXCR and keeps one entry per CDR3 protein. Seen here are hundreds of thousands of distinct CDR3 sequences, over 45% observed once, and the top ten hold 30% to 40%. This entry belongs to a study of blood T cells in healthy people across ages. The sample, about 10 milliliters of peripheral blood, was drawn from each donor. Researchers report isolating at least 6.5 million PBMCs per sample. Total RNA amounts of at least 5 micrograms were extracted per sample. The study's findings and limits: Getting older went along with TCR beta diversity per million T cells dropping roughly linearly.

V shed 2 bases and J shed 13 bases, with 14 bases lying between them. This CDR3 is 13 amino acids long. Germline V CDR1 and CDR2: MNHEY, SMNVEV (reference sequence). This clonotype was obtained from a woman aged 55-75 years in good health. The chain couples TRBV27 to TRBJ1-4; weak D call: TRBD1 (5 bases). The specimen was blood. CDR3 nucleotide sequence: TGTGCCAGCAGTTTAAGAGGGGATGGAAGACTGTTTTTT. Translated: CASSLRGDGRLFF.